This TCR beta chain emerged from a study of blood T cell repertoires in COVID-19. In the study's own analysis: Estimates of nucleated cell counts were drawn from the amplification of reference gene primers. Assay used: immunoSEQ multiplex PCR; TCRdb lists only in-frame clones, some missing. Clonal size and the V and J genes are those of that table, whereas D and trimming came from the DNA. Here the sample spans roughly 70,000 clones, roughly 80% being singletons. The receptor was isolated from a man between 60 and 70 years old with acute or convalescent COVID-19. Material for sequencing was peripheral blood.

CDR3 loop: CASSPGADLPHGQYF. The DNA for the CDR3 is TGTGCCAGCTCACCAGGGGCGGATCTCCCCCACGGGCAGTACTTC. The chain is built from TRBV18 and TRBJ2-7; weak D call: TRBD1 (5 bases). CDR3 length equals 15 residues. Germline V gene data show CDR1 as KGHSH and CDR2 as LQKENI. V shed 2 bases and J shed 9 bases, with 20 bases lying between them. Based on the CDR3 plus reference TRBV18 and TRBJ2-7, the full variable domain is NAGVMQNPRHLVRRRGQEARLRCSPMKGHSHVYWYRQLPEEGLKFMVYLQKENIIDESGMPKERFSAEFPKEGPSILRIQQVVRGDSAAYFCASSPGADLPHGQYFGPGTRLTVT.